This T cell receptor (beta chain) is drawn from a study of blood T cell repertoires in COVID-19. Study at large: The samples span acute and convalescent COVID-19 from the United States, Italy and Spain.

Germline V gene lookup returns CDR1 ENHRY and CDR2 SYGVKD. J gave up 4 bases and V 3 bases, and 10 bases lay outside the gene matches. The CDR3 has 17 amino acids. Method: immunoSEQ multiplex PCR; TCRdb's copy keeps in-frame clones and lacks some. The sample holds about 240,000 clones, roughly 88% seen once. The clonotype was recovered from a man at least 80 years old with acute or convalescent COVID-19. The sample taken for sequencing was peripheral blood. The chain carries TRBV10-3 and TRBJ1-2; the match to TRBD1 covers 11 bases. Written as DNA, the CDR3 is TGTGCCATCAGTGACCGGGACAGGGGGTCTTCTCCCTATGGCTACACCTTC. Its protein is CAISDRDRGSSPYGYTF.